This T cell receptor (beta chain) appears in the sequencing data of a study of T cell responses to AZD1222 COVID-19 vaccine. Study findings and constraints: After the peak T cell response, and only then, were repertoires sampled. Spike-wide vaccine-associated CD4 TCRs dominated at 160-218 and 743-854.

TCRdb's copy holds only in-frame clones and misses some; the assay was immunoSEQ multiplex PCR. Of about 160,000 clones listed, roughly 88% are singletons. A remark on this clone: Its antigen is still unknown.

Germline V gene lookup returns CDR1 SGHAT and CDR2 FQNNGV. This CDR3 is built from 15 residues. V dropped 0 bases and J dropped 0 bases, with 6 bases sitting between them. The sample in question was peripheral blood, obtained 28 days after the second AZD1222 dose. This sequence was found in an adult who received the AZD1222 COVID-19 vaccine. The chain uses TRBV11-2 and TRBJ2-4, with TRBD1 as a possible D gene (5 bases). In DNA form, the CDR3 reads TGTGCCAGCAGCTTAGAGGGGCTAGCCAAAAACATTCAGTACTTC. It translates to CASSLEGLAKNIQYF. Full variable domain (outside the CDR3, taken from reference TRBV11-2 and TRBJ2-4): EAGVAQSPRYKIIEKRQSVAFWCNPISGHATLYWYQQILGQGPKLLIQFQNNGVVDDSQLPKDRFSAERLKGVDSTLKIQPAKLEDSAVYLCASSLEGLAKNIQYFGAGTRLSVL.